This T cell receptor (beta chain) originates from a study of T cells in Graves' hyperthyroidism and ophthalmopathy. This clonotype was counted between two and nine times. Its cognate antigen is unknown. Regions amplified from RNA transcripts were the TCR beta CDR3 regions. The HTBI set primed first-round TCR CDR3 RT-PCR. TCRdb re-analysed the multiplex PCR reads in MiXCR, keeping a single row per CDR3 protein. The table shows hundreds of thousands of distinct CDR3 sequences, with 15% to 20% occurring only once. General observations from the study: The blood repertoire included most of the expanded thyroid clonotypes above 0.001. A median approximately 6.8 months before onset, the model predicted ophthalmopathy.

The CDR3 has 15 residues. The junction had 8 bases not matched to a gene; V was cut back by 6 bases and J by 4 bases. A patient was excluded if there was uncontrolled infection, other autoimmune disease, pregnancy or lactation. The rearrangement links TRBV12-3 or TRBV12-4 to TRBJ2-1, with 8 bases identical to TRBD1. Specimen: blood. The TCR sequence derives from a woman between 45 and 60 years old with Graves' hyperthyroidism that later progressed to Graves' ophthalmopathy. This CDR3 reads CASSSRGLRYNEQFF. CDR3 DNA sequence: TGTGCCAGCAGCTCCAGGGGGCTTCGGTACAATGAGCAGTTCTTC.